The rows below give T cell receptor beta chains drawn from one sample of a study of blood T cell repertoires in COVID-19. The assay was immunoSEQ multiplex PCR, and TCRdb's table has in-frame clones only and misses some. Seen here are 180,000 or so clones, approximately 89% observed once, and the top ten hold around 0.77%. Sequenced material: PBMCs or T cells enriched from blood (not recorded which). Receptors originate from a woman aged 18-35 years who had recovered from COVID-19. CDR3s include the opening cysteine and the closing phenylalanine or tryptophan. Fields, in order: V gene, J gene, clone size, D gene, CDR3 DNA, CDR3 protein. The D gene is left open where the match is weak. The listing skips clone size in some rows; elsewhere it reads once, few, many or a size class.

TRBV30,TRBJ2-4,NA,NA,TGTGCCTGGAAGGGCGGCCAGGGAAGACTTTTAGCCAAAAACATTCAGTACTTC,CAWKGGQGRLLAKNIQYF
TRBV18,TRBJ2-5,NA,TRBD2,TGTGCCAGCTCACCGGGCCCTTTCGGGACTAGCGGGAGGGCCTTTGTTCCAAAAGAGACCCAGTACTTC,CASSPGPFGTSGRAFVPKETQYF
TRBV15,TRBJ2-3,NA,NA,TGTGCCACCAGCAGGGGGGAGGCCGGGGCAGATACGCAGTATTTT,CATSRGEAGADTQYF
TRBV12-3/TRBV12-4,TRBJ2-7,once,NA,TGTGCCAGCAGTTTCTTCCAGGGGAACGAGCAGTACTTC,CASSFFQGNEQYF
TRBV29-1,TRBJ1-1,NA,NA,TGCAGCGTTGGCAGATTGAACACTGAAGCTTTCTTT,CSVGRLNTEAFF
TRBV7-9,TRBJ2-5,NA,NA,TGTGCCAGCAGCCCAACTAGGGACCAAGAGACCCAGTACTTC,CASSPTRDQETQYF
TRBV9,TRBJ2-7,NA,TRBD2,TGTGCCAGCAGCCCCAGACTAGCGGGAGGTTCCTACGAGCAGTACTTC,CASSPRLAGGSYEQYF
TRBV6-5,TRBJ2-2,NA,NA,TGTGCCAGCAAATTTACGGGATCCCCCGGGGAGCTGTTTTTT,CASKFTGSPGELFF
TRBV10-3,TRBJ2-7,NA,TRBD1,TGTGCCATCAACAAGGGGGGAGGACAGGGCCGTAGTGAGCAGTACTTC,CAINKGGGQGRSEQYF
TRBV28,TRBJ1-5,NA,NA,TGTGCCAGCAGTCCCCCCGAGGGCTATCAGCCCCAGCATTTT,CASSPPEGYQPQHF
TRBV7-9,TRBJ2-5,once,TRBD2,TGTGCCAGCAGCCCCCCAGGGACTAGCGGTTTACAAGAGACCCAGTACTTC,CASSPPGTSGLQETQYF
TRBV13,TRBJ2-1,NA,TRBD2,TGTGCCAGCAGCTTTATAACTAGCGGCGCCTACAATGAGCAGTTCTTC,CASSFITSGAYNEQFF
TRBV2,TRBJ2-1,NA,TRBD1,TGTGCCAGCAGTGAGATTGGGACAGCCACCTACAATGAGCAGTTCTTC,CASSEIGTATYNEQFF
TRBV4-1,TRBJ2-7,NA,NA,TGCGCCAGCAGCCACCCCCGGGGCGAGCAGTACTTC,CASSHPRGEQYF
TRBV27,TRBJ2-2,once,TRBD1,TGTGCCAGCACAACGACAGGGGTGGAGCTGTTTTTT,CASTTTGVELFF
TRBV10-1,TRBJ2-5,NA,NA,TGCGCCAGCAGTGAGTCTCCAGGGAAAGAGACCCAGTACTTC,CASSESPGKETQYF
TRBV27,TRBJ2-3,NA,TRBD2,TGTGCCAGCAGTTTACTGGCGGGAGTATCTACGCAGTATTTT,CASSLLAGVSTQYF
TRBV7-9,TRBJ1-2,NA,NA,TGTGCCAGCAGCTTAGAGGCAGCGAACCATGGCTACACCTTC,CASSLEAANHGYTF
TRBV9,TRBJ2-5,NA,TRBD2,TGTGCCAGCAGCGCTGGGGCGACTAGCGGTCAAGAGACCCAGTACTTC,CASSAGATSGQETQYF
TRBV5-6,TRBJ2-6,NA,TRBD1,TGTGCCAGCAGCTCTTTCGGACAGGGCGCCCCCTCTGGGGCCAACGTCCTGACTTTC,CASSSFGQGAPSGANVLTF
TRBV7-9,TRBJ1-6,NA,NA,TGTGCCAGCAGCTTAGCCGGGGATTCACCCCTCCACTTT,CASSLAGDSPLHF
TRBV6-4,TRBJ2-3,NA,TRBD2,TGTGCCAGCAGTAAGGCGGGAGAGGCCACAGATACGCAGTATTTT,CASSKAGEATDTQYF
TRBV29-1,TRBJ1-1,NA,NA,TGCAGCGTTGAGAGGTCCGAAGCTTTCTTT,CSVERSEAFF
TRBV11-2,TRBJ1-4,NA,NA,TGTGCCACCCAGTTGAATGAAAAACTGTTTTTT,CATQLNEKLFF
TRBV30,TRBJ1-4,NA,NA,TGTGCCTGGAGTGGACAGTGGTCTAATGAAAAACTGTTTTTT,CAWSGQWSNEKLFF
TRBV7-9,TRBJ1-5,NA,TRBD1,TGTGCCAGCAGCTCGTCGGACAGGGAAAGCAATCAGCCCCAGCATTTT,CASSSSDRESNQPQHF
TRBV5-1,TRBJ2-5,NA,TRBD2,TGCGCCAGCAGCTTGGCGGCTAGCGGTACTCAAGAGACCCAGTACTTC,CASSLAASGTQETQYF
TRBV7-3,TRBJ2-1,NA,TRBD2,TGTGCCAGCAGCCCGAAAGCGGGATCGACCTACAATGAGCAGTTCTTC,CASSPKAGSTYNEQFF
TRBV30,TRBJ2-7,once,TRBD2,TGTGCCTGGAGTTCCTCGGGACTAGCGGGAGAGCAGTACTTC,CAWSSSGLAGEQYF
TRBV29-1,TRBJ1-2,NA,TRBD1,TGCAGCGTAACCCGGGACAGGGCTGGCTACACCTTC,CSVTRDRAGYTF
TRBV4-1,TRBJ1-2,NA,NA,TGCGCCAGCAGCCATTTGCCCACAGCTTACTATGGCTACACCTTC,CASSHLPTAYYGYTF
TRBV2,TRBJ1-4,once,TRBD1,TGTGCCAGCAAACAGGGGGGTTTTACTAATGAAAAACTGTTTTTT,CASKQGGFTNEKLFF
TRBV27,TRBJ2-1,NA,TRBD2,TGTGCCAGCAGCATTGGGAGGGGTAATTACAATGAGCAGTTCTTC,CASSIGRGNYNEQFF
TRBV6-5,TRBJ1-1,NA,NA,TGTGCCAGCAGTAACCGACAATCTGGGGAGACTGAAGCTTTCTTT,CASSNRQSGETEAFF
TRBV3-1/TRBV3-2,TRBJ2-1,NA,NA,TGTGCCAGCAGCCAAGAAAGTAACTATCTTTACAATGAGCAGTTCTTC,CASSQESNYLYNEQFF
TRBV19,TRBJ2-1,NA,TRBD2,TGTGCCAGTAGTATCACCGGGACTAGCCTCAATGAGCAGTTCTTC,CASSITGTSLNEQFF
TRBV27,TRBJ2-5,NA,NA,TGTGCCAGCAGTTTGGCCAGGCAGAGTCAAGAGACCCAGTACTTC,CASSLARQSQETQYF
TRBV19,TRBJ2-7,NA,TRBD2,TGTGCCAGTAGTATCGGGGGGGCGCGGCCCTACGAGCAGTACTTC,CASSIGGARPYEQYF
TRBV27,TRBJ2-7,NA,NA,TGTGCCAGCAGTTTAGTCCAGGGGTACGAGCAGTACTTC,CASSLVQGYEQYF
TRBV11-2,TRBJ2-5,NA,NA,TGTGCCAGCAGCTTATGGGCCGACCCCGAGACCCAGTACTTC,CASSLWADPETQYF